The 29 T cell receptor beta chains below were found in one sample sequenced in a study of CD8+ T cells in alopecia areata. Sequencing templates came from extracted RNA that was reverse transcribed into cDNA. Sequencing was performed with immunoSEQ multiplex PCR; in TCRdb, only in-frame clones are kept and a portion is missing. The data show hundreds of thousands of clones, 45% to 70% seen once. Treatment defined: oral pan-JAK inhibitor, 5-10 mg twice daily. Here the sequenced sample was CD4+ T cells sorted from blood, taken around week 53, from a patient treated with tofacitinib. These receptors all stem from a human donor with alopecia areata.

The chain links TRBV5-6 to TRBJ1-1, with TRBD1 identical over 7 bases. The trim removed 8 bases at V and 5 bases at J, leaving 12 bases unmatched. The CDR3 covers 14 residues. Germline V gene lookup returns CDR1 SGHDT and CDR2 YYEEEE. Written as DNA, the CDR3 is TGTGCCAGTGCCCCGACAGGGAGGGGGACTGAAGCTTTCTTT. Protein sequence: CASAPTGRGTEAFF.

The chain has TRBV30 and TRBJ2-7; 8 bases are shared with TRBD1. The V gene's germline CDR1 is GTSNPN and CDR2 SVGIG (reference sequence). The V segment lost 5 bases and the J segment 4 bases; nucleotides outside the gene matches: 4. The CDR3 covers 12 residues. The CDR3 spells CAWGDRGYEQYF. CDR3 sequence (DNA): TGTGCCTGGGGTGACAGGGGATACGAGCAGTACTTC.

In its sample, this clone was seen a few times. This same CDR3 is encoded by further DNA sequences in the sample. The chain joins TRBV29-1 to TRBJ1-2, with TRBD1 matching 9 bases. CDR1 and CDR2 (germline): SQVTM, ANQGSEA. The length of the CDR3 is 12 residues. The J segment lost 6 bases and the V segment lost 4 bases, leaving 3 bases of the junction unmatched. The CDR3 spells CSVAGQGHGYTF. CDR3 nucleotide sequence: TGCAGCGTTGCGGGACAGGGCCATGGCTACACCTTC.

In the case of this clone: A far larger clone is off by one base, so a read error is likely. V usage is TRBV30 and J usage is TRBJ1-1; D perhaps matches TRBD1 (6 bases). Deletions cut 8 bases from V and 1 base from J, with 11 bases between. CDR1 is GTSNPN and CDR2 is SVGIG in the germline V gene (reference sequence). This CDR3 is built from 12 residues. CDR3 nucleotides: TGTGCCGGCGGACAGACGAACACTGAAGCTTTCTTT. Its protein product is CAGGQTNTEAFF.

This chain joins TRBV6-5 and TRBJ2-1, with 9 bases matching TRBD2. Germline CDR1 MNHEY, CDR2 SVGAGI. This CDR3 contains 15 residues. With 5 bases clipped from V and 8 bases from J, the junction kept 10 bases outside the gene matches. The CDR3 bases are TGTGCCAGCAGTCTTAGCGGGGGCCTCTATGATGAGCAGTTCTTC. This gives the protein CASSLSGGLYDEQFF.

V gene TRBV4-2 combines with J gene TRBJ2-2; maybe TRBD1 (5 bases). The CDR3 runs 15 residues. CDR1 and CDR2 from the germline V gene are LGHNA and YNFKEQ. Trimming took off 4 bases at V and 5 bases at J, with 14 bases between the two ends. CDR3 residues: CASSRGQVGTGELFF. The CDR3 nucleotides read TGTGCCAGCAGCCGAGGACAAGTCGGGACCGGGGAGCTGTTTTTT.

The chain recombines TRBV6-5 with TRBJ1-6; 11 positions agree with TRBD1. Germline V CDR1 and CDR2: MNHEY, SVGAGI. The V segment lost 5 bases and the J segment 9 bases; nucleotides outside the gene matches: 6. This CDR3 comprises 15 residues. The CDR3 nucleotides are TGTGCCAGCAGTCGCCGTGGACAGGGGGCTTCACCCCTCCACTTT. This gives the protein CASSRRGQGASPLHF.

The chain carries TRBV5-6 and TRBJ2-2, with D possibly being TRBD1 (6 bases). Trimming stripped 5 bases from V and 2 bases from J, with 10 bases between. The CDR3 totals 14 residues. Germline CDR1 and CDR2: SGHDT and YYEEEE. CDR3 amino acids: CASRGTPNTGELFF. In DNA, the CDR3 is TGTGCCAGCAGGGGGACACCAAACACCGGGGAGCTGTTTTTT.

This clone has just a few counts. This sequence joins TRBV2 and TRBJ1-1; a weak D match, TRBD1 (6 bases). In germline, CDR1 is SNHLY, CDR2 FYNNEI. The CDR3 has 11 residues. Trimming took off 7 bases at V and 9 bases at J, with 12 bases between the two ends. The chain's CDR3 is CASTAQGKAFF. The CDR3 DNA sequence: TGTGCCAGCACTGCACAGGGTAAAGCTTTCTTT.

The genes are TRBV29-1 and TRBJ2-1, with 9 bases fitting TRBD1. Germline CDR1 and CDR2: SQVTM and ANQGSEA. The ends lost 4 bases at V and 8 bases at J; junction bases unmatched: 6. This CDR3 region has 13 residues. Here the CDR3 DNA reads TGCAGCGTTGGAGGACAGGGGAAGCATGAGCAGTTCTTC. It yields the protein CSVGGQGKHEQFF.

This sequence joins TRBV6-1 and TRBJ2-5, with a tentative D call TRBD2 (6 bases). CDR1 MNHNS and CDR2 SASEGT come from the germline V gene. The CDR3 sequence is 12 residues long. The V and J ends lost 5 bases and 5 bases respectively, with 9 bases between them. The DNA of the CDR3 is TGTGCCAGCAGTCTTGCGGGGGAGACCCAGTACTTC. Translation gives CASSLAGETQYF.

The sample holds a few counts of this clone. CDR3 loop: CSVHRRKETQYF. In nucleotides, the CDR3 is TGCAGCGTCCACCGGCGGAAAGAGACCCAGTACTTC. V is TRBV29-1 and J is TRBJ2-5; D is unclear. The CDR3 covers 12 residues. Germline V gene sequence: CDR1 SQVTM, CDR2 ANQGSEA. V shed 6 bases and J shed 3 bases, with 11 bases lying between them.

This CDR3 is CAISGTGEGNEQYF. CDR3 coding DNA: TGTGCCATCAGCGGGACGGGCGAGGGCAACGAGCAGTACTTC. V usage is TRBV10-3 and J usage is TRBJ2-7, with D tentatively TRBD1 or TRBD2 (5 bases each). CDR1 and CDR2 (germline): ENHRY, SYGVKD. Trimming stripped 6 bases from V and 5 bases from J, with 17 bases between. The CDR3 spans 14 residues.

This clone has more than one count but fewer than ten. This sequence joins TRBV7-2 and TRBJ2-4; 9 bases map to TRBD2. Germline V gives CDR1 SGHTA, CDR2 FQGNSA. There are 12 residues in the CDR3. Unmatched junction bases numbered 7, after V lost 3 bases and J lost 16 bases. CDR3 in DNA: TGTGCCAGCAGCTTTAGCGGGGGCCTATCATACTTC. It is translated as CASSFSGGLSYF.

The chain employs TRBV10-3 and TRBJ2-5; D might be TRBD1 or TRBD2, each matching 5 bases. The germline V gene has CDR1 ENHRY and CDR2 SYGVKD. CDR3 size: 11 residues. V was clipped by 9 bases and J by 6 bases, with 11 bases between them. The CDR3 is CAMGDLKTQYF. DNA for the CDR3: TGTGCCATGGGGGACCTCAAGACCCAGTACTTC.

The chain combines TRBV30 with TRBJ1-6; D might be TRBD1 (6 bases). V lost 1 base to trimming and J lost 5 bases, with 9 bases between them. The germline V gene encodes CDR1 GTSNPN and CDR2 SVGIG (reference sequence). This CDR3 is built from 14 residues. CDR3 bases: TGTGCCTGGAGTGGGACAGCTAATAATTCACCCCTCCACTTT. It specifies CAWSGTANNSPLHF.

The chain couples TRBV30 to TRBJ2-1; possible D gene TRBD2, 6 bases. The CDR3 has 14 amino acids. CDR1 and CDR2 (germline): GTSNPN, SVGIG (reference sequence). The V end lost 5 bases, the J end lost 1 base, and 12 bases lay between the germline ends. The CDR3 reads CAWASEASYNEQFF. The DNA of the CDR3 is TGTGCCTGGGCTAGCGAAGCGTCCTACAATGAGCAGTTCTTC. Using reference TRBV30 and TRBJ2-1 for the parts outside the CDR3, the full variable domain is SQTIHQWPATLVQPVGSPLSLECTVEGTSNPNLYWYRQAAGRGLQLLFYSVGIGQISSEVPQNLSASRPQDRQFILSSKKLLLSDSGFYLCAWASEASYNEQFFGPGTRLTVL.

J is TRBJ1-5 and V is TRBV6-6; D is unresolved. The V end was cut by 0 bases, the J end by 3 bases, with 9 bases between. CDR3 length: 15 residues. Germline CDR1 and CDR2: MNHNY and SVGAGI (reference sequence). Here the CDR3 reads CASSYSRLINQPQHF. The CDR3 DNA reads as TGTGCCAGCAGTTACTCAAGATTGATCAATCAGCCCCAGCATTTT.

The chain employs TRBV2 and TRBJ1-2, with no clear D. The CDR3 is 11 amino acids. CDR1 and CDR2 (germline): SNHLY, FYNNEI. Trimming took 3 bases from V and 4 from J, leaving 3 bases between them. The CDR3, as DNA: TGTGCCAGCAGTGATAGCTATGGCTACACCTTC. Residues: CASSDSYGYTF.

The table lists this clone with a count of one. This chain uses TRBV25-1 with TRBJ1-2; D might be TRBD1 (6 bases). Trimming took off 7 bases at V and 4 bases at J, with 13 bases between the two ends. Looked up from germline, CDR1 is MGHDK and CDR2 is SYGVNS. The CDR3 has 13 amino acids. CDR3: CASKGDTRYGYTF. CDR3 coding DNA: TGTGCCAGCAAGGGGGACACGCGCTATGGCTACACCTTC.

This clone was picked up a small number of times. The chain is built from TRBV2 and TRBJ1-2; 7 bases agree with TRBD1. The CDR3 loop spans 12 amino acids. Germline V gene data show CDR1 as SNHLY and CDR2 as FYNNEI. The trim removed 8 bases at V and 7 bases at J, leaving 7 bases unmatched. Here the CDR3 DNA reads TGTGCCAGCGGTACAGGGGCCGGTGGCTACACCTTC. Amino acids: CASGTGAGGYTF.

V usage is TRBV7-2 and J usage is TRBJ1-6, with 10 bases identical to TRBD1. This CDR3 spans 15 amino acids. CDR1 is SGHTA and CDR2 is FQGNSA in the germline V gene. Trimming at V came to 5 bases and at J to 7 bases, leaving 5 bases not matched to a gene. The CDR3 sequence: CASSIGQGGNSPLHF. The CDR3 region has the DNA TGTGCCAGCAGCATAGGACAGGGGGGCAATTCACCCCTCCACTTT. Combining the CDR3 with reference TRBV7-2 and TRBJ1-6 gives the whole variable domain GAGVSQSPSNKVTEKGKDVELRCDPISGHTALYWYRQSLGQGLEFLIYFQGNSAPDKSGLPSDRFSAERTGGSVSTLTIQRTQQEDSAVYLCASSIGQGGNSPLHFGNGTRLTVT.

DNA of the CDR3: TGCGCCAGCCGGGCGAGGGGGGCCATCCAAGAGACCCAGTACTTC. The encoded protein is CASRARGAIQETQYF. V is TRBV4-1 and J is TRBJ2-5; D may match TRBD1 or TRBD2 (6 bases each). V was shortened by 8 bases and J by 1 base, with 17 bases between the two germline ends. CDR3 length equals 15 residues. From germline, CDR1 is MGHRA and CDR2 YSYEKL.

The chain employs TRBV4-1 and TRBJ1-2, with D unclear. This CDR3 is built from 13 residues. V lost 4 bases and J lost 8, with 14 bases in between. The germline CDR1 and CDR2 sequences are MGHRA and YSYEKL. CDR3 nucleotides: TGCGCCAGCAGCCCCTATGTCCGAGGGGGCTACACCTTC. This codes for CASSPYVRGGYTF.

V gene TRBV4-1 combines with J gene TRBJ2-1, with unresolved D. CDR1 is MGHRA and CDR2 is YSYEKL in the germline V gene. The V gene lost 0 bases and the J gene lost 10 bases, with 7 bases spanning the gap. This CDR3 is 12 amino acids long. The CDR3 nucleotides read TGCGCCAGCAGCCAAGAATGGACCGAGCAGTTCTTC. As protein: CASSQEWTEQFF.

The chain couples TRBV5-1 to TRBJ2-5, with D perhaps TRBD2 (5 bases). Germline CDR1 and CDR2: SGHRS and YFSETQ. The CDR3 contains 14 residues. V lost 4 bases and J lost 5, with 15 bases in between. CDR3 in DNA: TGCGCCAGCAGCGCGGCGCTAGCTTTGGAGACCCAGTACTTC. Translating gives CASSAALALETQYF.

The chain uses TRBV27 and TRBJ1-4; D not certain. Germline lookup yields CDR1 MNHEY and CDR2 SMNVEV (reference sequence). The CDR3 is 15 amino acids. V was clipped by 3 bases and J by 0 bases, with 8 bases between them. The CDR3 nucleotides are TGTGCCAGCAGTTTCCTTTTTGCAACTAATGAAAAACTGTTTTTT. Its protein is CASSFLFATNEKLFF.

V usage is TRBV29-1 and J usage is TRBJ1-1, with D perhaps TRBD1 (5 bases). CDR3 length equals 11 residues. V lost 7 bases to trimming and J lost 10 bases, with 16 bases between them. Germline CDR1 SQVTM, CDR2 ANQGSEA. CDR3 nucleotide sequence: TGCAGCGCCCTACTCGTGGGGCGAGCTTTCTTT. It translates to CSALLVGRAFF. The full variable domain, its missing parts supplied by reference TRBV29-1 and TRBJ1-1, is SAVISQKPSRDICQRGTSLTIQCQVDSQVTMMFWYRQQPGQSLTLIATANQGSEATYESGFVIDKFPISRPNLTFSTLTVSNMSPEDSSIYLCSALLVGRAFFGQGTRLTVV.

This chain joins TRBV10-3 and TRBJ2-7, with unresolved D. Trimming pared 8 bases from V and 3 bases from J, leaving 11 bases between. The CDR3 is 12 amino acids. The V gene's germline CDR1 is ENHRY and CDR2 SYGVKD. The CDR3 protein is CAIRGGNYEQYF. DNA of the CDR3: TGTGCCATCCGTGGCGGAAACTACGAGCAGTACTTC.